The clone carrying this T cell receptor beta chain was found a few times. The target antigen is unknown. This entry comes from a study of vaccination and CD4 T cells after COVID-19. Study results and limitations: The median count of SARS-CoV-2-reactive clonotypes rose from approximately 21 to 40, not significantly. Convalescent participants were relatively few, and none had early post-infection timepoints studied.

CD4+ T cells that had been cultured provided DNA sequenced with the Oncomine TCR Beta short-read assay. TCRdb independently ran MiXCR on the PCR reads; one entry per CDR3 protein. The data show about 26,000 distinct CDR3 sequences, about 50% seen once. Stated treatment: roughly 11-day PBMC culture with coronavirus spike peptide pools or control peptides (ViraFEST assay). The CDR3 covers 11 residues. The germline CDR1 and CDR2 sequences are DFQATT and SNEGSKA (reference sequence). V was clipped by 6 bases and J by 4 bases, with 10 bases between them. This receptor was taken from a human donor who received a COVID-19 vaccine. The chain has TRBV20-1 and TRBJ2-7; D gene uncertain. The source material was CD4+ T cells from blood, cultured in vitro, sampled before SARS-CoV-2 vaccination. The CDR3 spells CSAASVYEQYF. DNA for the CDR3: TGCAGTGCGGCGTCGGTTTACGAGCAGTACTTC.